This record covers a single TCR beta chain. The entry originates in a study of shared clonotypes between healthy human individuals. Assay: immunoSEQ multiplex PCR; the TCRdb copy retains only in-frame clones and omits some. The repertoire holds roughly 300,000 clones, with 80% to 90% as singletons. Germline V lookup: CDR1 SGDLS, CDR2 YYNGEE. J lost 8 bases, V lost 0 bases, and 8 bases had no gene match. There are 16 residues in the CDR3. This chain uses TRBV9 with TRBJ2-1, with 10 bases identical to TRBD2. Source material: memory CD8+ T cells sorted from blood. Subset meaning: CD45RO+ cells pooled with CCR7-negative TemRA cells. This TCR was sampled from a man between 18 and 29 years old in good health. CDR3: CASSVVSGRAGDEQFF. Written as DNA, the CDR3 is TGTGCCAGCAGCGTAGTAAGCGGGAGGGCGGGGGATGAGCAGTTCTTC.